The rows below give T cell receptor beta chains drawn from one sample of a study of T cell repertoires in cytomegalovirus infection. For these TCRs, the target antigens are not known. TCRdb reanalysed the reads using MiXCR and keeps one entry per CDR3 protein. The sample includes 350,000 to 400,000 distinct CDR3 sequences, about 35% seen only once; the top ten take less than 15%. The sequenced sample was cultured PBMCs, obtained from culture after CMV antigen stimulation. The receptors here all came from a human donor in good health (CMV status not recorded). Some clones in this sample may be carry-over from other donors' samples. Both conserved end residues are part of each CDR3. D genes are given only for firm matches. Expanded clones are given a class, and other clones once, few, many or no size at all.

-	few	TRBV6-1	TRBJ2-1	CASRPWATSNSINNEQFF	TGTGCCAGCCGCCCCTGGGCAACGTCCAACTCAATTAACAATGAGCAGTTCTTC
-	-	TRBV6-1	TRBJ1-2	CASSENRQGGYTF	TGTGCCAGCAGTGAGAACCGCCAGGGAGGCTACACCTTC
TRBD2	few	TRBV6-2/TRBV6-3	TRBJ2-1	CASSYSQTPGSGRWMGSYNEQFF	TGTGCCAGCAGTTACTCCCAAACTCCTGGTAGCGGGAGGTGGATGGGCTCCTACAATGAGCAGTTCTTC
-	once	TRBV4-3	TRBJ2-7	CASSRGMFRYEQYF	TGCGCCAGCAGCCGCGGCATGTTTCGCTACGAGCAGTACTTC
-	-	TRBV14	TRBJ1-1	CASSQARNTEAFF	TGTGCCAGCAGCCAAGCCAGGAACACTGAAGCTTTCTTT
TRBD1	-	TRBV24-1	TRBJ1-1	CATSDRTGEGAFF	TGTGCCACCAGTGATCGGACAGGGGAAGGAGCTTTCTTT
-	few	TRBV7-2	TRBJ2-1	CASSLNGPSAYNEQFF	TGTGCCAGCAGCTTAAATGGGCCGTCTGCCTACAATGAGCAGTTCTTC
TRBD2	-	TRBV11-2	TRBJ2-3	CASSLEVWIAGVRTDTQYF	TGTGCCAGCAGCTTAGAAGTCTGGATAGCGGGAGTTCGCACAGATACGCAGTATTTT
-	-	TRBV12-3/TRBV12-4	TRBJ2-1	CASSLLQTYNEQFF	TGTGCCAGCAGTTTGCTACAGACCTACAATGAGCAGTTCTTC
-	-	TRBV12-5	TRBJ2-1	CASGLGGLNEQFF	TGTGCTAGTGGTCTAGGGGGTCTCAATGAGCAGTTCTTC
-	many	TRBV7-2	TRBJ1-1	CASSLAGIHREAFF	TGTGCCAGCAGCTTGGCGGGGATCCATAGGGAAGCTTTCTTT
TRBD1	-	TRBV6-5	TRBJ1-1	CASRRTGLGTEAFF	TGTGCCAGCAGAAGGACAGGGCTGGGCACTGAAGCTTTCTTT
-	-	TRBV30	TRBJ2-2	CAWSRTSNTGELFF	TGTGCCTGGAGTCGAACTTCGAACACCGGGGAGCTGTTTTTT
-	few	TRBV12-5	TRBJ1-3	CASATDSGNTIYF	TGTGCTAGTGCGACGGACTCTGGAAACACCATATATTTT
TRBD2	-	TRBV5-1	TRBJ2-7	CASGLGTSGSYEQYF	TGCGCCAGCGGATTAGGGACTAGCGGATCCTACGAGCAGTACTTC
-	many	TRBV6-1	TRBJ1-1	CASRAGSTEAFF	TGTGCCAGCAGGGCAGGGTCCACTGAAGCTTTCTTT
-	few	TRBV7-2	TRBJ2-6	CASSLAFAGANVLTF	TGTGCCAGCAGCTTAGCATTCGCAGGGGCCAACGTCCTGACTTTC
-	-	TRBV20-1	TRBJ1-2	CSARQGNHGYTF	TGCAGTGCTAGACAGGGGAACCATGGCTACACCTTC
TRBD2	-	TRBV11-3	TRBJ2-2	CASSITSGTSGELFF	TGTGCCAGCAGCATTACCTCCGGGACTAGCGGGGAGCTGTTTTTT
TRBD1	few	TRBV7-9	TRBJ2-7	CASSHPRDRAYEQYF	TGTGCCAGCAGCCATCCCCGGGACAGGGCTTACGAGCAGTACTTC
TRBD2	-	TRBV12-3/TRBV12-4	TRBJ2-3	CASSSQAGEADTQYF	TGTGCCAGCAGTTCCCAAGCGGGAGAGGCAGATACGCAGTATTTT
-	-	TRBV6-1	TRBJ2-3	CASSPGWFRTDTQYF	TGTGCCAGCAGCCCAGGGTGGTTTCGCACAGATACGCAGTATTTT
-	-	TRBV7-9	TRBJ2-2	CASISTGELFF	TGTGCCAGCATAAGCACCGGGGAGCTGTTTTTT
-	many	TRBV7-2	TRBJ1-1	CASSLGGLNTEAFF	TGTGCCAGCAGCTTAGGGGGACTTAACACTGAAGCTTTCTTT
-	few	TRBV7-9	TRBJ2-2	CASSTRLVNTGELFF	TGTGCCAGCAGCACCCGACTAGTCAACACCGGGGAGCTGTTTTTT
TRBD1	few	TRBV11-3	TRBJ2-1	CASSFRGRFVDEQFF	TGTGCCAGCAGCTTCAGGGGGCGGTTTGTTGATGAGCAGTTCTTC
-	few	TRBV12-5	TRBJ1-1	CASGLVQGVNTEAFF	TGTGCTAGTGGTTTGGTACAAGGGGTGAACACTGAAGCTTTCTTT
TRBD2	-	TRBV12-3/TRBV12-4	TRBJ2-7	CASSVRTSGRLEQYF	TGTGCCAGCAGTGTCAGGACTAGCGGGAGGCTCGAGCAGTACTTC
TRBD1	few	TRBV4-3	TRBJ1-2	CASSQDWQGANYGYTF	TGCGCCAGCAGCCAAGATTGGCAGGGGGCTAACTATGGCTACACCTTC
TRBD2	few	TRBV6-6	TRBJ2-2	CASSPSPTSGNTGELFF	TGTGCCAGCAGTCCCAGCCCGACTAGCGGGAACACCGGGGAGCTGTTTTTT
-	many	TRBV7-2	TRBJ2-7	CASSLGHHNSYEQYF	TGTGCCAGCAGCTTAGGACACCACAACTCCTACGAGCAGTACTTC
-	few	TRBV6-1	TRBJ1-3	CASSEVRGARDQGNTIYF	TGTGCCAGCAGTGAAGTAAGGGGAGCCAGGGATCAGGGAAACACCATATATTTT
TRBD2	many	TRBV19	TRBJ2-7	CASTTSPFDPAGVSYEQYF	TGTGCCAGTACCACGTCCCCCTTTGATCCAGCGGGAGTCTCCTACGAGCAGTACTTC
-	-	TRBV28	TRBJ1-4	CATTQTTNEKLFF	TGTGCCACCACACAAACAACTAATGAAAAACTGTTTTTT
-	-	TRBV5-3	TRBJ1-2	CASSRDRQGLYGYTF	TGTGCCAGCAGCCGGGATCGGCAGGGACTTTATGGCTACACCTTC
-	-	TRBV4-1	TRBJ2-3	CASSLERSSTDTQYF	TGCGCCAGCAGCCTCGAGCGGTCTAGCACAGATACGCAGTATTTT
-	few	TRBV11-3	TRBJ2-4	CASSLVGQGDIQYF	TGTGCCAGCAGCTTAGTAGGGCAGGGTGACATTCAGTACTTC
-	-	TRBV5-4	TRBJ2-3	CASRVGERTDTQYF	TGTGCCAGTCGCGTGGGAGAGCGGACAGATACGCAGTATTTT
-	few	TRBV7-3	TRBJ2-1	CASSSYLYNEQFF	TGTGCCAGCAGCTCCTACCTGTACAATGAGCAGTTCTTC
-	-	TRBV7-2	TRBJ1-1	CASSLAQRNTEAFF	TGTGCCAGCAGCTTAGCGCAAAGGAACACTGAAGCTTTCTTT
-	-	TRBV15	TRBJ1-1	CATRIGTPANTEAFF	TGTGCCACCCGGATAGGGACACCCGCGAACACTGAAGCTTTCTTT
TRBD2	-	TRBV28	TRBJ2-1	CASNRRSLAGEVYNEQFF	TGTGCCAGCAACCGGAGGTCACTAGCGGGAGAAGTGTACAATGAGCAGTTCTTC
TRBD2	few	TRBV7-6	TRBJ2-1	CASAETSGRRNEQFF	TGTGCCAGCGCCGAGACTAGCGGGAGAAGGAATGAGCAGTTCTTC
-	-	TRBV19	TRBJ2-1	CASSISGPGHNEQFF	TGTGCCAGTAGTATTTCGGGACCGGGGCACAATGAGCAGTTCTTC
-	-	TRBV20-1	TRBJ2-1	CSAEGVADYNEQFF	TGCAGTGCTGAGGGAGTGGCAGACTACAATGAGCAGTTCTTC
TRBD1	-	TRBV20-1	TRBJ1-2	CSAVHRGNNYGYTF	TGCAGTGCTGTACACAGGGGGAACAACTATGGCTACACCTTC
TRBD2	once	TRBV4-3	TRBJ2-1	CASSQDSPSGRANEQFF	TGCGCCAGCAGCCAAGATAGCCCTAGCGGGAGGGCCAATGAGCAGTTCTTC
-	-	TRBV11-3	TRBJ2-1	CASSGTHNEQFF	TGTGCCAGCAGCGGGACCCACAATGAGCAGTTCTTC
TRBD2	many	TRBV7-2	TRBJ2-1	CASRASGRGNNEQFF	TGTGCCAGCAGAGCTAGCGGGAGAGGAAACAATGAGCAGTTCTTC
-	-	TRBV27	TRBJ2-2	CASRTNTGKHTGELFF	TGTGCCAGCAGGACGAACACCGGGAAGCACACCGGGGAGCTGTTTTTT
TRBD2	few	TRBV2	TRBJ2-7	CASSERGGRTYEQYF	TGTGCCAGCAGTGAACGGGGCGGGAGGACCTACGAGCAGTACTTC